This is a list of T cell receptor beta chains from one sample in a study of blood T cell repertoires in COVID-19. Produced via immunoSEQ multiplex PCR; TCRdb's table is partial and in-frame only. Among 120,000 or so clones listed, approximately 80% were seen once. The sample was peripheral blood. Every receptor here comes from a woman between 50 and 59 years old with acute or convalescent COVID-19. Each CDR3 is given with its conserved first and last residue. The D gene is left open where the match is weak. Expanded clones are given a class, and other clones once, few, many or no size at all.

14 | TRBJ1-2 | TRBV14 | NA | NA | CASSQDPRGYGYTF | TGTGCCAGCAGCCAAGACCCGAGAGGCTATGGCTACACCTTC
12 | TRBJ1-5 | TRBV2 | NA | NA | CASGEPYQPQHF | TGTGCCAGCGGGGAGCCTTATCAGCCCCAGCATTTT
15 | TRBJ2-4 | TRBV11-2 | NA | TRBD2 | CASSRLAQTQNIQYF | TGTGCCAGCAGCCGACTAGCGCAGACCCAAAACATTCAGTACTTC
15 | TRBJ2-3 | TRBV11-2 | NA | NA | CASSLEGGSTDTQYF | TGTGCCAGCAGCCTAGAGGGGGGAAGCACAGATACGCAGTATTTT
14 | TRBJ2-7 | TRBV10-3 | NA | TRBD2 | CANQYGLDGYEQYF | TGTGCCAACCAATACGGACTAGACGGCTACGAGCAGTACTTC
11 | TRBJ2-1 | TRBV6-1 | NA | NA | CASSETLEQFF | TGTGCCAGCAGTGAAACTCTCGAGCAGTTCTTC
13 | TRBJ1-5 | TRBV29-1 | few | NA | CSAEVGSNQPQHF | TGCAGCGCCGAGGTCGGGAGCAATCAGCCCCAGCATTTT
14 | TRBJ2-7 | TRBV9 | NA | NA | CASSVTEDFYEQYF | TGTGCCAGCAGCGTAACGGAGGATTTCTACGAGCAGTACTTC
13 | TRBJ1-2 | TRBV6-5 | NA | NA | CASSYSNSYGYTF | TGTGCCAGCAGTTACTCGAACAGCTATGGCTACACCTTC
16 | TRBJ1-1 | TRBV5-1 | few | TRBD1 | CASSLAGGQGNTEAFF | TGCGCCAGCAGCTTGGCCGGAGGACAGGGGAACACTGAAGCTTTCTTT
14 | TRBJ2-1 | TRBV18 | NA | NA | CASSPPGTYNEQFF | TGTGCCAGCTCACCACCGGGCACCTACAATGAGCAGTTCTTC
12 | TRBJ1-2 | TRBV6-2/TRBV6-3 | NA | NA | CASSRGDYGYTF | TGTGCCAGCAGCCGCGGGGACTATGGCTACACCTTC
18 | TRBJ2-3 | TRBV11-2 | NA | NA | CASSLRQGNRYSTDTQYF | TGTGCCAGCAGCTTACGGCAGGGCAACCGATATAGCACAGATACGCAGTATTTT
18 | TRBJ1-2 | TRBV7-9 | NA | NA | CASSLLGGGDLLGDGYTF | TGTGCCAGCAGCCTACTTGGGGGGGGCGACCTCCTAGGGGATGGCTACACCTTC
15 | TRBJ2-7 | TRBV27 | NA | TRBD2 | CASSLSGGGAYEQYF | TGTGCCAGCAGTTTATCGGGCGGGGGGGCCTACGAGCAGTACTTC
15 | TRBJ1-2 | TRBV19 | NA | NA | CASSIDFGTSYGYTF | TGTGCCAGTAGTATAGATTTCGGGACATCCTATGGCTACACCTTC
15 | TRBJ1-2 | TRBV5-1 | NA | NA | CASTVSATAAVGYTF | TGCGCCAGCACCGTCTCGGCGACCGCCGCGGTTGGCTACACCTTC
15 | TRBJ2-1 | TRBV6-1 | NA | TRBD2 | CASSDGIRGGWEQFF | TGTGCCAGCAGTGATGGGATTCGCGGGGGTTGGGAGCAGTTCTTC
13 | TRBJ2-7 | TRBV6-5 | NA | TRBD1 | CASMGTGVYEQYF | TGTGCCAGCATGGGGACAGGGGTATACGAGCAGTACTTC
14 | TRBJ1-2 | TRBV5-1 | NA | TRBD1 | CASSLATGEDGYTF | TGCGCCAGCAGCTTGGCTACAGGGGAAGATGGCTACACCTTC
14 | TRBJ1-2 | TRBV19 | NA | TRBD1 | CASSKARDSYGYTF | TGTGCCAGTAGTAAGGCCCGGGACAGCTATGGCTACACCTTC
17 | TRBJ2-1 | TRBV7-8 | NA | TRBD2 | CASSLGLAGASYNEQFF | TGTGCCAGCAGCTTGGGACTAGCGGGGGCTAGCTACAATGAGCAGTTCTTC
18 | TRBJ2-7 | TRBV3-1/TRBV3-2 | NA | TRBD1 | CASSRGMSPQGLSYEQYF | TGTGCCAGCAGCCGCGGAATGTCCCCACAGGGGCTCTCCTACGAGCAGTACTTC
14 | TRBJ1-6 | TRBV6-5 | NA | NA | CASTFSVGNSPLHF | TGTGCCAGCACTTTTAGTGTCGGGAATTCACCCCTCCACTTT
15 | TRBJ2-7 | TRBV6-1 | NA | TRBD1 | CASSEAQGARIEQYF | TGTGCCAGCAGTGAAGCGCAGGGGGCAAGGATCGAGCAGTACTTC
17 | TRBJ2-1 | TRBV19 | NA | TRBD2 | CASSIARWTSISNEQFF | TGTGCCAGTAGTATAGCCCGCTGGACTAGTATTAGCAATGAGCAGTTCTTC
13 | TRBJ1-2 | TRBV5-1 | NA | NA | CASSLGLNYGYTF | TGCGCCAGCAGCCTGGGGCTGAACTATGGCTACACCTTC
15 | TRBJ2-7 | TRBV2 | NA | TRBD2 | CALLDGGVIQGEQYF | TGTGCCCTCCTGGACGGGGGGGTTATTCAAGGCGAGCAGTACTTC
13 | TRBJ2-3 | TRBV3-1/TRBV3-2 | NA | NA | CASSRWGADTQYF | TGTGCCAGCAGCCGGTGGGGCGCAGATACGCAGTATTTT
16 | TRBJ1-4 | TRBV19 | NA | NA | CASSSRLRVGDEKLFF | TGTGCCAGTAGTTCCCGCCTCCGGGTAGGCGATGAAAAACTGTTTTTT
14 | TRBJ2-2 | TRBV5-1 | few | NA | CASSLVQGTGELFF | TGCGCCAGCAGCTTGGTCCAGGGGACCGGGGAGCTGTTTTTT
14 | TRBJ1-2 | TRBV2 | NA | TRBD1 | CASTEQGQGSGYTF | TGTGCCAGCACCGAACAGGGACAGGGATCTGGCTACACCTTC
15 | TRBJ1-5 | TRBV5-1 | once | TRBD1 | CASSLVGTGNQPQHF | TGCGCCAGCAGCTTGGTCGGGACAGGGAATCAGCCCCAGCATTTT
16 | TRBJ2-2 | TRBV3-1/TRBV3-2 | NA | TRBD1 | CASSLRDRVTTGELFF | TGTGCCAGCAGCCTCCGGGACAGGGTGACCACCGGGGAGCTGTTTTTT
14 | TRBJ1-4 | TRBV2 | NA | NA | CASRPDRENEKLFF | TGTGCCAGCAGGCCGGACAGAGAAAATGAAAAACTGTTTTTT
13 | TRBJ2-1 | TRBV6-6 | few | NA | CASSSLDANEQFF | TGTGCCAGCAGTTCACTCGATGCGAATGAGCAGTTCTTC
15 | TRBJ2-5 | TRBV3-1/TRBV3-2 | NA | NA | CASSQGPRIQETQYF | TGTGCCAGCAGCCAAGGTCCCAGAATCCAAGAGACCCAGTACTTC
15 | TRBJ2-6 | TRBV6-5 | NA | NA | CASSQRGTGANVLTF | TGTGCCAGCAGTCAAAGGGGGACTGGGGCCAACGTCCTGACTTTC
18 | TRBJ1-5 | TRBV24-1 | many | TRBD1 | CATSDSGRDSNSNQPQHF | TGTGCCACCAGTGATTCCGGCCGGGACAGTAATAGCAATCAGCCCCAGCATTTT
13 | TRBJ2-2 | TRBV19 | NA | NA | CALGGSGTGELFF | TGTGCTTTGGGGGGTTCGGGCACCGGGGAGCTGTTTTTT
15 | TRBJ2-1 | TRBV4-2 | few | NA | CASQTAAGFQNEQFF | TGTGCCAGCCAAACGGCGGCAGGGTTTCAGAATGAGCAGTTCTTC
13 | TRBJ1-2 | TRBV9 | NA | TRBD1 | CASSIGTGDGYTF | TGTGCCAGCAGCATTGGGACAGGGGATGGCTACACCTTC
13 | TRBJ2-1 | TRBV6-5 | NA | TRBD1 | CASNVGQVNEQFF | TGTGCCAGCAATGTCGGACAGGTTAATGAGCAGTTCTTC
17 | TRBJ2-1 | TRBV5-1 | NA | TRBD1 | CASTNLDRGPTYNEQFF | TGCGCCAGCACCAACCTGGACAGGGGACCGACCTACAATGAGCAGTTCTTC
14 | TRBJ1-4 | TRBV5-4 | NA | TRBD1 | CASSLTGVDEKLFF | TGTGCCAGCAGCTTGACAGGGGTGGATGAAAAACTGTTTTTT
14 | TRBJ2-2 | TRBV12-5 | NA | TRBD1 | CASGLPRGFGELFF | TGTGCTAGTGGTTTGCCCAGGGGGTTCGGGGAGCTGTTTTTT
16 | TRBJ1-6 | TRBV5-6 | NA | NA | CASRQTGKFSNSPLHF | TGTGCCAGCAGACAAACAGGAAAATTTTCAAATTCACCCCTCCACTTT
16 | TRBJ2-1 | TRBV29-1 | few | TRBD2 | CSVSGVAGASPAEQFF | TGCAGCGTTTCTGGGGTAGCGGGGGCCTCGCCAGCCGAGCAGTTCTTC
15 | TRBJ1-2 | TRBV29-1 | NA | NA | CSVERTASPNYGYTF | TGCAGCGTTGAGCGCACAGCCTCTCCTAACTATGGCTACACCTTC
15 | TRBJ2-1 | TRBV5-1 | NA | NA | CASSLVGRVDNEQFF | TGCGCCAGCAGCTTGGTGGGCAGGGTCGACAATGAGCAGTTCTTC
10 | TRBJ1-2 | TRBV6-5 | many | NA | CASSLEGYTF | TGTGCCAGCAGTCTAGAGGGCTACACCTTC
16 | TRBJ1-4 | TRBV2 | NA | TRBD1 | CASSAGNRGGNEKLFF | TGTGCCAGCAGTGCTGGGAACAGGGGCGGTAATGAAAAACTGTTTTTT
14 | TRBJ2-7 | TRBV14 | NA | NA | CASSQDLAAPGQYF | TGTGCCAGCAGCCAAGATCTTGCGGCACCCGGGCAGTACTTC
17 | TRBJ2-1 | TRBV6-1 | NA | TRBD2 | CASSANLPSGGANEQFF | TGTGCCAGCAGTGCTAACCTTCCTAGCGGGGGGGCGAATGAGCAGTTCTTC
16 | TRBJ2-3 | TRBV6-1 | NA | TRBD2 | CASSGLAGGSTDTQYF | TGTGCCAGCAGTGGACTAGCGGGGGGGAGCACAGATACGCAGTATTTT
13 | TRBJ1-2 | TRBV24-1 | NA | NA | CATSDAGQDRYTF | TGTGCCACCAGTGACGCGGGGCAGGATCGCTACACCTTC
15 | TRBJ1-6 | TRBV20-1 | NA | TRBD1 | CSASISGTGNSPLHF | TGCAGTGCTAGTATCTCCGGGACAGGGAATTCACCCCTCCACTTT
13 | TRBJ1-5 | TRBV5-1 | NA | NA | CASSLAENQPQHF | TGCGCCAGCAGCTTGGCGGAGAATCAGCCCCAGCATTTT
17 | TRBJ2-7 | TRBV11-2 | NA | TRBD2 | CASSLDLAGGRGYEQYF | TGTGCCAGCAGCTTAGATCTAGCGGGGGGGCGAGGGTACGAGCAGTACTTC